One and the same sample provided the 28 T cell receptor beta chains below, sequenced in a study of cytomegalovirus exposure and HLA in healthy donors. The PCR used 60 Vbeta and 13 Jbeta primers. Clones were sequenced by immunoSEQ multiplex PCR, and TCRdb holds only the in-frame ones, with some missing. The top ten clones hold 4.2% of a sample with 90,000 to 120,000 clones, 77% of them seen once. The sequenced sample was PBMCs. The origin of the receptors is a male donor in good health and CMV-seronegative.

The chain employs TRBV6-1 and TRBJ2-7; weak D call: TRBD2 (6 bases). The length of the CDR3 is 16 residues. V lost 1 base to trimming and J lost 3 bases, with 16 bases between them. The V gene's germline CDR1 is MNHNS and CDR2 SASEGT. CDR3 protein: CASSEGMGGFYYEQYF. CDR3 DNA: TGTGCCAGCAGTGAAGGCATGGGGGGTTTTTACTACGAGCAGTACTTC.

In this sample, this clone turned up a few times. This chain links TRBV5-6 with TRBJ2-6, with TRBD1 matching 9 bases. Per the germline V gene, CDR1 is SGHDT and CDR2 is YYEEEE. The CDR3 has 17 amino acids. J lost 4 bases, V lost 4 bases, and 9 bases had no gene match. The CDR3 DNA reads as TGTGCCAGCAGCCCCGCCGGGACAGGGTACGGGGCCAACGTCCTGACTTTC. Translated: CASSPAGTGYGANVLTF.

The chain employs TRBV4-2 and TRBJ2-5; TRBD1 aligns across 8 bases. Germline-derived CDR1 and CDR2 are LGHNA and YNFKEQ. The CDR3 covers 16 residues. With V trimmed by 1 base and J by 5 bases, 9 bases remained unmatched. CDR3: CASSQGVAGGGETQYF. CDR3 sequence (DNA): TGTGCCAGCAGCCAAGGCGTCGCAGGGGGCGGGGAGACCCAGTACTTC.

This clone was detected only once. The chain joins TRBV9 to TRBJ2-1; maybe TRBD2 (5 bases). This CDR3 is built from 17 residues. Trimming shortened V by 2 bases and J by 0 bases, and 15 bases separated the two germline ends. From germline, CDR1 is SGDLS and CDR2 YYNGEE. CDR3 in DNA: TGTGCCAGCAGCGTCCCAAGCGGCGTCACCTCCTACAATGAGCAGTTCTTC. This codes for CASSVPSGVTSYNEQFF.

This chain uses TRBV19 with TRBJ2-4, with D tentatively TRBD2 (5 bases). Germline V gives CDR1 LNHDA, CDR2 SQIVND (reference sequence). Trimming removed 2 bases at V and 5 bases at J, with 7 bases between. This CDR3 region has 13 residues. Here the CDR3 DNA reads TGTGCCAGTAGTATATGGGGAGAAAACATTCAGTACTTC. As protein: CASSIWGENIQYF.

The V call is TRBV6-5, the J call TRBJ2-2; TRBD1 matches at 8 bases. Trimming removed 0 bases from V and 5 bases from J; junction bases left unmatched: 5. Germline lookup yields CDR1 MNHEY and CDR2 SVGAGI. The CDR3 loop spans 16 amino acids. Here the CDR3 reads CASSYSTGARTGELFF. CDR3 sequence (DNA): TGTGCCAGCAGTTACTCGACAGGGGCCAGGACCGGGGAGCTGTTTTTT.

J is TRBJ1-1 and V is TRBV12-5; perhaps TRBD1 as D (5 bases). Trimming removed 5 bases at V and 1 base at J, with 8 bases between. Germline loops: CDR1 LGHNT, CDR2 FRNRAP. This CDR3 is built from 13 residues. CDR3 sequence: CASGPQENTEAFF. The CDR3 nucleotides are TGTGCTAGTGGTCCACAGGAGAACACTGAAGCTTTCTTT.

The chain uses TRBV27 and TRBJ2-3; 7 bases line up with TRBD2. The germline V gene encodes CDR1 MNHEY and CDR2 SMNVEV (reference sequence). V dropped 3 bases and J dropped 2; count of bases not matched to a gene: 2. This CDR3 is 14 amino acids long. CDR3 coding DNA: TGTGCCAGCAGTTTCGGGAGGTACACAGATACGCAGTATTTT. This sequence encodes CASSFGRYTDTQYF.

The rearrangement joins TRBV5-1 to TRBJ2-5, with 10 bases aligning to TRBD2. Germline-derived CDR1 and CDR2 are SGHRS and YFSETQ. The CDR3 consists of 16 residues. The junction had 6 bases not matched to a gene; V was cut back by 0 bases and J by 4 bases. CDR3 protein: CASSLGSSGRGETQYF. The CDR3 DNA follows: TGCGCCAGCAGCTTGGGGTCTAGCGGGAGAGGAGAGACCCAGTACTTC.

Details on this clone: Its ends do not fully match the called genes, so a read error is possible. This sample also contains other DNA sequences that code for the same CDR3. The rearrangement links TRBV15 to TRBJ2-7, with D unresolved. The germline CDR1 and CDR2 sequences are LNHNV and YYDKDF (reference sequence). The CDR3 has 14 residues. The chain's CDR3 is CATSRVLSSYEQYF. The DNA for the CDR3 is TGTGCCACTAGCAGAGTACTGAGCTCCTACGAGCAGTACTTC.

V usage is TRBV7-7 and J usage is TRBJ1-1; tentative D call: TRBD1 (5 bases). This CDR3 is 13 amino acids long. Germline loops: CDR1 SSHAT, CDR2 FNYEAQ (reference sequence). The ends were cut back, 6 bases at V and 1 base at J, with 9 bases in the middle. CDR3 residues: CASSLDRNTEAFF. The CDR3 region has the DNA TGTGCCAGCAGTCTAGACAGGAACACTGAAGCTTTCTTT.

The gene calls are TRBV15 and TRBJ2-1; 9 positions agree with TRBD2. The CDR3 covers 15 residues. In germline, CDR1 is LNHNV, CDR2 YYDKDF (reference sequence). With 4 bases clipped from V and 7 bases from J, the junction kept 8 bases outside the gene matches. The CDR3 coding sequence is TGTGCCACCAGCAAGCTAGCGGGGCCTTCGAATGAGCAGTTCTTC. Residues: CATSKLAGPSNEQFF.

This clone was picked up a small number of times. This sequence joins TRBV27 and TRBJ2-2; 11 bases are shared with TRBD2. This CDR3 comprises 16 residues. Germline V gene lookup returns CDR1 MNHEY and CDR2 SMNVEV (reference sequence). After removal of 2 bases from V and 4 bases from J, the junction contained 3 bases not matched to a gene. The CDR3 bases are TGTGCCAGCAGTTTACTAGCGGGAGGTGTCACCGGGGAGCTGTTTTTT. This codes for CASSLLAGGVTGELFF.

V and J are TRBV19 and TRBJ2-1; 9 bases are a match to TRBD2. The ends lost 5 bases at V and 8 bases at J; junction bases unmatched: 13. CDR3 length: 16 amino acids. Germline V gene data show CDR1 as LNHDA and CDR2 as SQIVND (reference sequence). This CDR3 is CASSSQLAGSLYEQFF. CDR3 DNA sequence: TGTGCCAGTAGTTCCCAGCTAGCGGGATCCCTGTATGAGCAGTTCTTC.

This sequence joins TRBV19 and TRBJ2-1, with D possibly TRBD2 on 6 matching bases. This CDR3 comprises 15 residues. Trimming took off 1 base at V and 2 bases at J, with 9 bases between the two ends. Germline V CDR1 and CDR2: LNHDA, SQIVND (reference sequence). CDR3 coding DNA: TGTGCCAGTAGTATAGTACTAGCCCCCTACAATGAGCAGTTCTTC. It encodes CASSIVLAPYNEQFF.

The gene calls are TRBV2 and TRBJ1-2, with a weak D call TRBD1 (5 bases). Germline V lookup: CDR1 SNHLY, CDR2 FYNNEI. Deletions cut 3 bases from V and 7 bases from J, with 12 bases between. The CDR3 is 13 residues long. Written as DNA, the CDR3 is TGTGCCAGCAGTGATATAGGGGATCGTGGCTACACCTTC. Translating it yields CASSDIGDRGYTF.

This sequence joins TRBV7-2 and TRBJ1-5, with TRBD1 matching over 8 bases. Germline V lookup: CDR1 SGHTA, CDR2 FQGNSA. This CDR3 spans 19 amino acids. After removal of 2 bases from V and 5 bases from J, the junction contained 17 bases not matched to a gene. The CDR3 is CASSLQIRGPMRSHQPQHF. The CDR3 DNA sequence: TGTGCCAGCAGCTTACAAATCAGGGGGCCTATGCGGAGTCATCAGCCCCAGCATTTT.

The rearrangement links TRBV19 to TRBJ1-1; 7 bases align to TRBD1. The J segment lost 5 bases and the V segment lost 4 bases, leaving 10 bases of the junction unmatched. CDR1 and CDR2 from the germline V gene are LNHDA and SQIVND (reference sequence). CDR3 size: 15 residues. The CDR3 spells CASSTPDRVRTEAFF. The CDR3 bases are TGTGCCAGTAGTACCCCCGACAGGGTTCGGACTGAAGCTTTCTTT.

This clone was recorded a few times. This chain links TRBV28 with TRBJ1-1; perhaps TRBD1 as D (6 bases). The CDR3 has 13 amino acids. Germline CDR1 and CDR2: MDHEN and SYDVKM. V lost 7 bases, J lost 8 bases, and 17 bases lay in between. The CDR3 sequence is CASKRSGDREAFF. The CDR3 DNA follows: TGTGCCAGCAAAAGGTCCGGCGACAGGGAAGCTTTCTTT.

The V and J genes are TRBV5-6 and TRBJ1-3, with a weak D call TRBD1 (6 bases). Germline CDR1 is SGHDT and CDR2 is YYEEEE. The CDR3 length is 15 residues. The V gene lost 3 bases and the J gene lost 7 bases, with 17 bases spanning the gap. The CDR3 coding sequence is TGTGCCAGCAGCTCCGGGACAAGAGGAAGTAACACCATATATTTT. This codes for CASSSGTRGSNTIYF.

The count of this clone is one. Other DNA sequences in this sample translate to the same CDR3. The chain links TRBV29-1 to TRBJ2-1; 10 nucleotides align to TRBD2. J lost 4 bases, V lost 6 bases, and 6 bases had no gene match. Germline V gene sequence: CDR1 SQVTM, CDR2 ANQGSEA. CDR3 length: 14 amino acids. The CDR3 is CSVAGTSAYNEQFF. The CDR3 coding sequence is TGCAGCGTAGCCGGGACTAGCGCGTACAATGAGCAGTTCTTC.

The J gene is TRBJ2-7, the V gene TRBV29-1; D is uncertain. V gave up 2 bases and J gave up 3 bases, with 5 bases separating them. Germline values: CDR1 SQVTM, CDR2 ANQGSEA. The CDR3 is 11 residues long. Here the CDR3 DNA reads TGCAGCGTTGAATACGGCTACGAGCAGTACTTC. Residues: CSVEYGYEQYF.

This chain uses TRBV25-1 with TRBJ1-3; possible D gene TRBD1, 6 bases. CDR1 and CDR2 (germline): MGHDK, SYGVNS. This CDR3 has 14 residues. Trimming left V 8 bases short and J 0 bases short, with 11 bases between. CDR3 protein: CASGTQSSGNTIYF. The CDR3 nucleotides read TGTGCCAGCGGGACACAGAGCTCTGGAAACACCATATATTTT.

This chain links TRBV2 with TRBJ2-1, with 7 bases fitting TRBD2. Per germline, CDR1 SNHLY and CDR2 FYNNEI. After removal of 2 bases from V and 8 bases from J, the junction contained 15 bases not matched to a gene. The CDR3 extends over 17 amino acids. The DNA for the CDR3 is TGTGCCAGCAGTGAATCCCTAGTGGGGGAGGGCCTGTATGAGCAGTTCTTC. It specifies CASSESLVGEGLYEQFF.

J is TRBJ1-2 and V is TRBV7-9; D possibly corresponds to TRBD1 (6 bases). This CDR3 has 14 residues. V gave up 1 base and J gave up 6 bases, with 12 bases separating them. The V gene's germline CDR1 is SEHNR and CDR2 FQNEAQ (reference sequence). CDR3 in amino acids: CASSLDAGADGYTF. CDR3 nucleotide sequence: TGTGCCAGCAGCTTAGATGCGGGGGCAGATGGCTACACCTTC.

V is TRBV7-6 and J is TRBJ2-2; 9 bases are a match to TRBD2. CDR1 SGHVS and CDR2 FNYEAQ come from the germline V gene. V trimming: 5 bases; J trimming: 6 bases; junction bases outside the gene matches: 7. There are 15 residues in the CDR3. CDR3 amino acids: CASSMRTSVSGELFF. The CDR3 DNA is TGTGCCAGCAGCATGAGGACTAGCGTATCCGGGGAGCTGTTTTTT. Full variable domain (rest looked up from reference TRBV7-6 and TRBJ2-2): GAGVSQSPRYKVTKRGQDVALRCDPISGHVSLYWYRQALGQGPEFLTYFNYEAQQDKSGLPNDRFSAERPEGSISTLTIQRTEQRDSAMYRCASSMRTSVSGELFFGEGSRLTVL.

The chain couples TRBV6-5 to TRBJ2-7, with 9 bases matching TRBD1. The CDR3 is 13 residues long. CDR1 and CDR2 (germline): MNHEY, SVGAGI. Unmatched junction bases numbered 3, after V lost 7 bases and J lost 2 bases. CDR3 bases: TGTGCCAGCAAGACAGGGGGGGCCTACGAGCAGTACTTC. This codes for CASKTGGAYEQYF.

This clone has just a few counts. The CDR3 here is CATSRDKAGGVGTEAFF. CDR3 DNA: TGTGCCACCAGCAGAGATAAGGCAGGGGGCGTCGGTACTGAAGCTTTCTTT. This chain joins TRBV15 and TRBJ1-1; TRBD1 aligns across 8 bases. CDR3 length equals 17 residues. The trim removed 0 bases at V and 5 bases at J, leaving 11 bases unmatched. Germline V CDR1 and CDR2: LNHNV, YYDKDF (reference sequence).